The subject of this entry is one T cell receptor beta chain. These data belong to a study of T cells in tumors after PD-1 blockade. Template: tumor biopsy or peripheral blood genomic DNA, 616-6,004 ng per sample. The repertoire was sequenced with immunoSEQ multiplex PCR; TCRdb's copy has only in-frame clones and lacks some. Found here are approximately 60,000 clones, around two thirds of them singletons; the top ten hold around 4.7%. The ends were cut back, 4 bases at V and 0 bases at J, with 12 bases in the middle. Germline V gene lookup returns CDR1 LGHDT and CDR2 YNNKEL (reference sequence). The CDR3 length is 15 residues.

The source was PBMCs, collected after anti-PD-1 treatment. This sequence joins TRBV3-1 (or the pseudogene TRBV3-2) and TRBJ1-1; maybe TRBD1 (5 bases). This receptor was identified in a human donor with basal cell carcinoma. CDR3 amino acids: CASSPPGRVNTEAFF. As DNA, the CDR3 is TGTGCCAGCAGCCCCCCGGGACGGGTGAACACTGAAGCTTTCTTT.